The 19 T cell receptor beta chains in this list originate from one sample, sequenced in a study of shared clonotypes between healthy human individuals. The table came from immunoSEQ multiplex PCR; TCRdb's copy has only in-frame clones and leaves some out. The data contain some 2,500,000 clones, roughly 93% of them singletons. The source material was naive CD4+ T cells from PBMCs. Subset meaning: CD45RA+ positively selected. The receptors were sampled from a man aged 18 to 29 in good health. Some clones in this sample may be carry-over from other donors' samples.

This sequence joins TRBV5-1 and TRBJ1-1, with TRBD1 matching over 7 bases. CDR3 size: 15 residues. CDR1 SGHRS and CDR2 YFSETQ come from the germline V gene. With 5 bases clipped from V and 1 base from J, the junction kept 8 bases outside the gene matches. The DNA for the CDR3 is TGCGCCAGCAGAAAACCGGGACAGCCGAACACTGAAGCTTTCTTT. Protein product: CASRKPGQPNTEAFF.

As to this clone: Other DNA sequences in this sample translate to the same CDR3. The chain combines TRBV9 with TRBJ1-2, with 10 positions matching TRBD1. Per the germline V gene, CDR1 is SGDLS and CDR2 is YYNGEE. V gave up 5 bases and J gave up 5 bases; unmatched junction bases: 3. This CDR3 has 13 residues. The CDR3 DNA is TGTGCCAGCAGTGGGGACAGGGGATATGGCTACACCTTC. The encoded protein is CASSGDRGYGYTF.

V usage is TRBV7-2 and J usage is TRBJ1-2, with D hard to call. This CDR3 comprises 16 residues. Trimming pared 3 bases from V and 7 bases from J, leaving 21 bases between. Looked up from germline, CDR1 is SGHTA and CDR2 is FQGNSA. The chain's CDR3 is CASSFNPPPSLSGYTF. The DNA for the CDR3 is TGTGCCAGCAGCTTCAACCCGCCCCCTTCTTTGTCTGGCTACACCTTC.

V usage is TRBV27 and J usage is TRBJ2-7, with 12 bases identical to TRBD2. CDR3 length: 14 amino acids. Germline-derived CDR1 and CDR2 are MNHEY and SMNVEV (reference sequence). J lost 3 bases, V lost 5 bases, and 2 bases had no gene match. DNA of the CDR3: TGTGCCAGCAGTAAACTAGCGGGAGGCTACGAGCAGTACTTC. Encoded protein: CASSKLAGGYEQYF.

This clone was counted between two and nine times. The rearrangement uses TRBV7-2 and TRBJ2-7; D call uncertain. This CDR3 spans 14 amino acids. Looked up from germline, CDR1 is SGHTA and CDR2 is FQGNSA. Trimming removed 1 base at V and 0 bases at J, with 7 bases between. CDR3 sequence: CASSLGASSYEQYF. The CDR3 DNA is TGTGCCAGCAGCTTAGGGGCGAGCTCCTACGAGCAGTACTTC.

V and J are TRBV18 and TRBJ2-2; no reliable D call. The CDR3 runs to 14 residues. CDR1 is KGHSH, CDR2 LQKENI, per germline. The germline V and J ends were trimmed by 3 bases and 4 bases, with 9 bases remaining between them. CDR3 sequence reads: CASSPSTVTGELFF. The CDR3 DNA follows: TGTGCCAGCTCACCCTCGACTGTCACCGGGGAGCTGTTTTTT.

The genes are TRBV23-1 and TRBJ2-1; D might be TRBD1 (5 bases). TRBV23-1 belongs to the ORF category, with a function that is uncertain. Trimming removed 6 bases at V and 14 bases at J, with 11 bases between. This CDR3 region has 10 residues. CDR3: CASSTQVEFF. DNA for the CDR3: TGCGCCAGCAGCACACAGGTGGAGTTCTTC.

The chain combines TRBV5-6 with TRBJ2-2; no firm D call. Trimming took 4 bases from V and 0 from J, leaving 13 bases between them. CDR3 size: 16 residues. Germline V gene sequence: CDR1 SGHDT, CDR2 YYEEEE. The CDR3 protein is CASSPHLDTNTGELFF. The CDR3 DNA sequence: TGTGCCAGCAGCCCCCATCTAGATACGAACACCGGGGAGCTGTTTTTT.

The V and J genes are TRBV18 and TRBJ2-2; 7 nucleotides line up with TRBD1. The CDR3 is 15 amino acids. Trimming took 1 base from V and 4 from J; bases not matched to a gene: 3. Germline V gene data show CDR1 as KGHSH and CDR2 as LQKENI. The CDR3 DNA is TGTGCCAGCTCACCACAGGGGGCGCGCACCGGGGAGCTGTTTTTT. Translating it yields CASSPQGARTGELFF.

The V call is TRBV6-5, the J call TRBJ2-7; 8 bases fit TRBD2. This CDR3 region has 15 residues. Unmatched junction bases numbered 5, after V lost 2 bases and J lost 2 bases. Per germline, CDR1 MNHEY and CDR2 SVGAGI. The chain's CDR3 is CASSYEAGVPYEQYF. CDR3 DNA: TGTGCCAGCAGTTACGAAGCGGGAGTTCCCTACGAGCAGTACTTC.

This rearrangement joins TRBV19 to TRBJ2-3, with 7 bases identical to TRBD2. Germline V lookup: CDR1 LNHDA, CDR2 SQIVND (reference sequence). Losses at the gene ends were 7 bases for V and 2 bases for J; bases not matched to a gene: 9. This CDR3 contains 15 residues. CDR3 sequence reads: CASTRSGLNTDTQYF. The DNA of the CDR3 is TGTGCCAGTACACGGTCGGGACTAAACACAGATACGCAGTATTTT.

The chain employs TRBV4-1 and TRBJ2-3; 7 bases are a match to TRBD1. Germline assignment: CDR1 MGHRA and CDR2 YSYEKL. Germline trimming cut 2 bases from V and 6 bases from J; bases unmatched to any gene: 14. The CDR3 totals 17 residues. CDR3 coding DNA: TGCGCCAGCAGCCAACACAACAGGGGAACAGCACCCGATACGCAGTATTTT. This codes for CASSQHNRGTAPDTQYF.

Note on this clone: The same CDR3 can be traced to other DNA sequences in this sample. The rearrangement joins TRBV5-1 to TRBJ2-1, with 7 bases lining up with TRBD2. Germline loops: CDR1 SGHRS, CDR2 YFSETQ. V lost 1 base, J lost 2 bases, and 3 bases stayed unmatched. The CDR3 has 15 residues. CDR3 residues: CASSLLAGAYNEQFF. The CDR3 nucleotides read TGCGCCAGCAGCTTGTTGGCGGGAGCCTACAATGAGCAGTTCTTC.

This chain connects TRBV29-1 to TRBJ1-1; 7 nucleotides match TRBD1. Germline V gives CDR1 SQVTM, CDR2 ANQGSEA. Trimming cost V 7 bases and J 3 bases; bases outside gene matches: 8. The CDR3 covers 13 residues. The CDR3 loop is CSARGGRDTEAFF. CDR3 DNA sequence: TGCAGCGCAAGAGGGGGCCGAGACACTGAAGCTTTCTTT.

Points on this clone: The same CDR3 also results from other DNA sequences found in this sample. The V gene is TRBV28, the J gene TRBJ1-4, with TRBD1 matching 10 bases. CDR1 and CDR2 from the germline V gene are MDHEN and SYDVKM. CDR3 size: 14 residues. Trimming removed 6 bases from V and 8 bases from J; junction bases left unmatched: 6. The CDR3 DNA is TGTGCCAGCAGAACCGGGACAGGGGTCGAAAAACTGTTTTTT. It specifies CASRTGTGVEKLFF.

This chain uses TRBV7-3 with TRBJ1-1; D remains ambiguous. CDR1 and CDR2 (germline): SGHTA, FQGTGA. The CDR3 length is 14 residues. V shed 2 bases and J shed 1 base, with 8 bases lying between them. The CDR3 DNA sequence: TGTGCCAGCAGCTTAGCGGCCCAGAACACTGAAGCTTTCTTT. Its translation is CASSLAAQNTEAFF.

The count of this clone is one. The J gene is TRBJ2-5, the V gene TRBV27; D is uncertain. This CDR3 is 14 amino acids long. Germline-derived CDR1 and CDR2 are MNHEY and SMNVEV (reference sequence). V was cut by 4 bases and J by 4 bases, with 13 bases left in between. The CDR3 nucleotides are TGTGCCAGCAGTTCTACAAGGGTGGTAGAGACCCAGTACTTC. It encodes CASSSTRVVETQYF.

The chain combines TRBV28 with TRBJ1-5; D uncertain. V was pared by 1 base and J by 4 bases, with 8 bases between. CDR3 size: 14 residues. Germline V gives CDR1 MDHEN, CDR2 SYDVKM. The CDR3 sequence is CASSLLAGNQPQHF. In DNA, the CDR3 is TGTGCCAGCAGTTTATTGGCGGGAAATCAGCCCCAGCATTTT.

V gene TRBV19 combines with J gene TRBJ2-1, with TRBD2 matching 15 bases. V trimming: 5 bases; J trimming: 6 bases; junction bases outside the gene matches: 8. CDR1 and CDR2 from the germline V gene are LNHDA and SQIVND (reference sequence). The CDR3 totals 17 residues. CDR3 residues: CASSFSGLAGGINEQFF. In DNA form, the CDR3 reads TGTGCCAGTAGTTTCTCGGGACTAGCGGGAGGAATCAATGAGCAGTTCTTC.